What follows are 13 T cell receptor beta chains derived from one specimen sequenced in a study of technical replicates of blood from a few donors. Data came from immunoSEQ multiplex PCR; TCRdb stores just in-frame clones and leaves some out. The sample gives more than 65,000 clones, 80% to 90% of which show up once; approximately 5% is in the top ten. Sequencing input: PBMCs. The source is a human donor in good health. Some clones in this sample may be carry-over from other donors' samples.

V and J are TRBV5-6 and TRBJ2-7; TRBD1 matches 9 bases. J lost 7 bases, V lost 8 bases, and 10 bases had no gene match. The CDR3 consists of 13 residues. Germline CDR1 is SGHDT and CDR2 is YYEEEE. The CDR3 sequence: CASYRGRTREQYF. CDR3 nucleotides: TGTGCCAGTTACAGGGGGCGGACTCGGGAGCAGTACTTC. Combining the CDR3 with reference TRBV5-6 and TRBJ2-7 gives the whole variable domain DAGVTQSPTHLIKTRGQQVTLRCSPKSGHDTVSWYQQALGQGPQFIFQYYEEEERQRGNFPDRFSGHQFPNYSSELNVNALLLGDSALYLCASYRGRTREQYFGPGTRLTVT.

V is TRBV6-6 and J is TRBJ2-7; 9 bases are shared with TRBD2. CDR3 length equals 15 residues. Germline CDR1 reads MNHNY; CDR2 reads SVGAGI (reference sequence). Trimming took 0 bases from V and 3 from J; bases not matched to a gene: 3. CDR3 sequence reads: CASSYSSSGNYEQYF. The CDR3 nucleotides read TGTGCCAGCAGTTACTCGTCTAGCGGGAACTACGAGCAGTACTTC.

The gene calls are TRBV7-9 and TRBJ1-2; D gene unclear. The CDR3 covers 15 residues. The germline V gene encodes CDR1 SEHNR and CDR2 FQNEAQ (reference sequence). The ends were cut back, 3 bases at V and 6 bases at J, with 17 bases in the middle. The CDR3 loop is CASSFSVVGSHGYTF. As DNA, the CDR3 is TGTGCCAGCAGCTTTTCGGTAGTGGGCAGCCATGGCTACACCTTC.

CDR3: CASQSGLMNTEAFF. The CDR3 nucleotides read TGTGCCAGCCAAAGCGGGCTAATGAACACTGAAGCTTTCTTT. The V call is TRBV6-6, the J call TRBJ1-1; D gene unclear. The germline CDR1 and CDR2 sequences are MNHNY and SVGAGI (reference sequence). Between the trimmed V and J ends, which lost 8 bases and 0 bases, there was a span of 13 bases. The CDR3 has 14 residues.

The chain uses TRBV7-2 and TRBJ2-5; possibly TRBD2 for D (6 bases). The CDR3 length is 16 residues. In germline, CDR1 is SGHTA, CDR2 FQGNSA. Between the trimmed V and J ends, which lost 1 base and 1 base, there was a span of 13 bases. The CDR3 DNA reads as TGTGCCAGCAGCTTAGGCCTTTTAGCGGCCCAAGAGACCCAGTACTTC. It specifies CASSLGLLAAQETQYF.

The genes are TRBV9 and TRBJ1-2, with TRBD1 identical over 8 bases. The CDR3 extends over 16 amino acids. After removal of 3 bases from V and 2 bases from J, the junction contained 9 bases not matched to a gene. Looked up from germline, CDR1 is SGDLS and CDR2 is YYNGEE. This CDR3 reads CASSAGWTGTNYGYTF. CDR3 nucleotide sequence: TGTGCCAGCAGCGCCGGGTGGACAGGGACAAACTATGGCTACACCTTC.

This clone was seen a single time. The chain links TRBV7-2 to TRBJ2-7; D is unresolved. Germline V gene lookup returns CDR1 SGHTA and CDR2 FQGNSA. This CDR3 has 13 residues. Trimming removed 1 base from V and 2 bases from J, with 6 bases in between. This CDR3 reads CASSLGHTYEQYF. CDR3 DNA sequence: TGTGCCAGCAGCTTAGGACACACCTACGAGCAGTACTTC.

The chain links TRBV5-6 to TRBJ1-2; 12 bases are shared with TRBD1. The CDR3 has 17 residues. Losses at the gene ends were 8 bases for V and 1 base for J; bases not matched to a gene: 12. Germline V gene sequence: CDR1 SGHDT, CDR2 YYEEEE. The CDR3 loop reads CASSSGTGGKGNYGYTF. In DNA form, the CDR3 reads TGTGCCAGTTCCTCCGGGACAGGGGGCAAGGGTAACTATGGCTACACCTTC.

This clone came up once. The chain couples TRBV29-1 to TRBJ2-1; D is perhaps TRBD2 (6 bases). The V end was cut by 7 bases, the J end by 2 bases, with 15 bases between. Germline lookup yields CDR1 SQVTM and CDR2 ANQGSEA. This CDR3 region has 14 residues. CDR3 region: CSAGVGGPYNEQFF. Here the CDR3 DNA reads TGCAGCGCTGGGGTGGGGGGACCCTACAATGAGCAGTTCTTC.

The chain carries TRBV7-2 and TRBJ2-3, with 11 bases aligning to TRBD2. After removal of 1 base from V and 6 bases from J, the junction contained 3 bases not matched to a gene. The germline CDR1 and CDR2 sequences are SGHTA and FQGNSA. This CDR3 contains 15 residues. Here the CDR3 reads CASSLVSSGGDTQYF. CDR3 bases: TGTGCCAGCAGCTTAGTCTCTAGCGGGGGGGATACGCAGTATTTT.

J is TRBJ2-3 and V is TRBV7-2, with 8 nucleotides matching TRBD2. CDR1 and CDR2 (germline): SGHTA, FQGNSA. Unmatched junction bases numbered 7, after V lost 7 bases and J lost 1 base. The CDR3 runs 15 residues. Here the CDR3 DNA reads TGTGCCAGCACCCCGGGGGGGATTGGCACAGATACGCAGTATTTT. Amino acids: CASTPGGIGTDTQYF.

This clone was seen only once. The chain couples TRBV10-3 to TRBJ1-6; a weak D match, TRBD1 (5 bases). The germline V gene has CDR1 ENHRY and CDR2 SYGVKD. Deletions cut 8 bases from V and 7 bases from J, with 18 bases between. CDR3 length: 15 residues. This chain's CDR3 is CAISRGEGFNSPLHF. The CDR3 DNA is TGTGCCATCTCGCGGGGGGAGGGGTTCAATTCACCCCTCCACTTT.

This chain connects TRBV11-1 to TRBJ2-3; D is possibly TRBD2 (6 bases). This CDR3 is 14 amino acids long. Germline V gene sequence: CDR1 SGHAT, CDR2 FQDESV (reference sequence). The V end was cut by 4 bases, the J end by 3 bases, with 11 bases between. The CDR3 is CASSSLRGTDTQYF. DNA for the CDR3: TGTGCCAGCAGCTCTTTGCGGGGAACAGATACGCAGTATTTT.